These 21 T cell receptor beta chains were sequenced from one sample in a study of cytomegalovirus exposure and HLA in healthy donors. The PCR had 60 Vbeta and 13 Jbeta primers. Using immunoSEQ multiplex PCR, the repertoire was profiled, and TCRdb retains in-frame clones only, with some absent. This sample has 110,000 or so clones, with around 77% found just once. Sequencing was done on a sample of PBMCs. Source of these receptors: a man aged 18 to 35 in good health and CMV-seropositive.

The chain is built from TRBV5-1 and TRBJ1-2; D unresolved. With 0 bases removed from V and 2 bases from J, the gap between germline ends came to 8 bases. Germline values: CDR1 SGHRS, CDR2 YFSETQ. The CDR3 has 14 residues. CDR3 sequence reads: CASSLGGVNYGYTF. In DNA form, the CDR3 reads TGCGCCAGCAGCTTGGGCGGAGTGAACTATGGCTACACCTTC.

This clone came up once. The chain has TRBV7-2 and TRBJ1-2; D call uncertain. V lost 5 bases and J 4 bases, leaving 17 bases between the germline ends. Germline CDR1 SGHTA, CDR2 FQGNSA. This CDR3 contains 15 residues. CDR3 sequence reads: CASSRYKGGLYGYTF. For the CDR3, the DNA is TGTGCCAGCAGCCGTTACAAGGGAGGGCTCTATGGCTACACCTTC.

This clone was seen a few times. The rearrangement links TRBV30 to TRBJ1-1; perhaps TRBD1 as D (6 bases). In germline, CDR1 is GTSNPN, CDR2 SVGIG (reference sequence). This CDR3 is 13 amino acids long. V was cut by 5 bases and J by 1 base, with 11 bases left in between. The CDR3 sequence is CAWGQTGNTEAFF. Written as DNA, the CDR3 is TGTGCCTGGGGACAGACAGGGAACACTGAAGCTTTCTTT.

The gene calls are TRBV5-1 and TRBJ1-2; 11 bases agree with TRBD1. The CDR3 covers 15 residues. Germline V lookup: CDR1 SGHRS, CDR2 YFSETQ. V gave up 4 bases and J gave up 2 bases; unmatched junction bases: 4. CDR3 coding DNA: TGCGCCAGCAGCCCGGACAGGGGGCTCAACTATGGCTACACCTTC. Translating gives CASSPDRGLNYGYTF.

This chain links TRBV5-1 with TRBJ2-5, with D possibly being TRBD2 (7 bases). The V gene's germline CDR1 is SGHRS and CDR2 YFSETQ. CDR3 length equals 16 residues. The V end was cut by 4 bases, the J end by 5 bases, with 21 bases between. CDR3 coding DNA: TGCGCCAGCAGCCCTGGGGCGGGGGCCAACGGGGAGACCCAGTACTTC. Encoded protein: CASSPGAGANGETQYF.

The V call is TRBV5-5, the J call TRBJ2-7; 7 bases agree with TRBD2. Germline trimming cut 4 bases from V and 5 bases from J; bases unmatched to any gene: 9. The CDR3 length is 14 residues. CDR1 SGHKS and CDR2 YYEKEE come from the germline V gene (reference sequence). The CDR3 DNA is TGTGCCAGCAGCCCGACGGTAGCGGGCGACGAGCAGTACTTC. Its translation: CASSPTVAGDEQYF.

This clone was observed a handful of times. CDR3 loop: CASSSEGTMETQYF. The CDR3 DNA reads TGTGCCAGCAGCTCCGAGGGCACGATGGAGACCCAGTACTTC. V and J are TRBV9 and TRBJ2-5; possible D gene TRBD2, 5 bases. CDR1 SGDLS and CDR2 YYNGEE come from the germline V gene. The CDR3 covers 14 residues. V shed 4 bases and J shed 5 bases, with 15 bases lying between them.

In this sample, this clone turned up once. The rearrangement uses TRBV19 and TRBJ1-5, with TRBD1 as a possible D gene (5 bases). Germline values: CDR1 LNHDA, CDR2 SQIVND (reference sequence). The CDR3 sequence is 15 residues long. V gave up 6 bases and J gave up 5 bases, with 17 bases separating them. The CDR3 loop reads CASRPREGRHQPQHF. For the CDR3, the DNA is TGTGCCAGTAGGCCCAGGGAGGGCAGGCATCAGCCCCAGCATTTT.

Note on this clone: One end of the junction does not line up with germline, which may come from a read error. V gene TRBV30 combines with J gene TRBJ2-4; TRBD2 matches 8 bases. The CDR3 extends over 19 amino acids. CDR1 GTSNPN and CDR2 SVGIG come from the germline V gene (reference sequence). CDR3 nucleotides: TGTGCCTGGAGTGTACTGATGAGCGGGAGCGCCTTAGCCAAAAACAGTCAGTACTTC. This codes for CAWSVLMSGSALAKNSQYF.

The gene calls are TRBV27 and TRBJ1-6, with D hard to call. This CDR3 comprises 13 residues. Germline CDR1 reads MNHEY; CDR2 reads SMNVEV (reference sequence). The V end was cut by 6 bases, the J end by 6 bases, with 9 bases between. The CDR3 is CASRYGFNSPLHF. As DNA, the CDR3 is TGTGCCAGCAGATACGGTTTTAATTCACCCCTCCACTTT.

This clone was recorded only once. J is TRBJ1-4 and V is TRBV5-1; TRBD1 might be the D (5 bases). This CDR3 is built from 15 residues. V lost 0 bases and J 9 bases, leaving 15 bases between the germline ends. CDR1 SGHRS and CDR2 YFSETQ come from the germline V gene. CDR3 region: CASSLDRGGLKKLFF. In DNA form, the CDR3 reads TGCGCCAGCAGCTTGGACCGGGGGGGTCTTAAAAAACTGTTTTTT.

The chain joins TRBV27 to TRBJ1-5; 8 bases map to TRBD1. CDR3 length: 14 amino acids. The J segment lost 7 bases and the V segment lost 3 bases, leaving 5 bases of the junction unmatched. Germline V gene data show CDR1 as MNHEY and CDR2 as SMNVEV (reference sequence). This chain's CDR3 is CASSFGTGEQPQHF. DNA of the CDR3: TGTGCCAGCAGTTTCGGGACAGGAGAACAGCCCCAGCATTTT.

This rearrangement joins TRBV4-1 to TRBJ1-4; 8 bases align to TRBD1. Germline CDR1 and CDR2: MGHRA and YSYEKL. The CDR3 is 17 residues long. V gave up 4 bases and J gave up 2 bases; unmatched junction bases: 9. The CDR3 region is CASSPSGQVATNEKLFF. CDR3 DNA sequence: TGCGCCAGCAGCCCATCGGGACAGGTGGCCACTAATGAAAAACTGTTTTTT.

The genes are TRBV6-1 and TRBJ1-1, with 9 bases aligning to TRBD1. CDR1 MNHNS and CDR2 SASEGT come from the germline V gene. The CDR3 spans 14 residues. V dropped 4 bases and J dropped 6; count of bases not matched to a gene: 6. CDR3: CASSGGTGLAEAFF. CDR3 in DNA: TGTGCCAGCAGTGGCGGGACAGGGCTCGCTGAAGCTTTCTTT.

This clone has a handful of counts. For the CDR3, the DNA is TGTGCCAGTAGGCCGGGACAGGGGGCCAGATGGAACAATGAGCAGTTCTTC. Amino acid sequence: CASRPGQGARWNNEQFF. The chain carries TRBV19 and TRBJ2-1, with 12 bases identical to TRBD1. Germline V CDR1 and CDR2: LNHDA, SQIVND (reference sequence). CDR3 length: 17 residues. V lost 6 bases and J lost 5; bases outside the gene matches: 11.

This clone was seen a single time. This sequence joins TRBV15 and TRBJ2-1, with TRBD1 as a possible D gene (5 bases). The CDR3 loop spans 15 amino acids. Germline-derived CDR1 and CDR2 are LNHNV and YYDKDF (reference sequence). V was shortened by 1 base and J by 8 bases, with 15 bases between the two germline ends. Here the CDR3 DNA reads TGTGCCACCAGCAGAGTGGGTAGGGGTGCCGATGAGCAGTTCTTC. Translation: CATSRVGRGADEQFF.

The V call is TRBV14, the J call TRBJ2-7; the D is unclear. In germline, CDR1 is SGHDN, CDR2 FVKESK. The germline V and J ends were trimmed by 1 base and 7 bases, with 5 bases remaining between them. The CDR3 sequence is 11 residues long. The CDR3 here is CASSQVQEQYF. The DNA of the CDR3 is TGTGCCAGCAGCCAAGTACAAGAGCAGTACTTC.

The DNA of the CDR3 is TGTGCCAGCAGGATGACAGGGGGGAGCAATCAGCCCCAGCATTTT. It yields the protein CASRMTGGSNQPQHF. The chain couples TRBV6-5 to TRBJ1-5; TRBD1 agrees at 9 bases. This CDR3 region has 15 residues. Looked up from germline, CDR1 is MNHEY and CDR2 is SVGAGI. The V gene end was trimmed by 6 bases and the J gene end by 1 base; junction bases not matched to a gene: 4.

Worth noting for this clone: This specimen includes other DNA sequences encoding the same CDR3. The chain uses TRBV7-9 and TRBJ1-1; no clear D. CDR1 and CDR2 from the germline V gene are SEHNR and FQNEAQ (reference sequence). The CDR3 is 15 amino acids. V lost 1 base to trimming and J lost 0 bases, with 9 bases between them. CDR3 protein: CASSLVRGMNTEAFF. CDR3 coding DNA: TGTGCCAGCAGCTTAGTTCGGGGTATGAACACTGAAGCTTTCTTT.

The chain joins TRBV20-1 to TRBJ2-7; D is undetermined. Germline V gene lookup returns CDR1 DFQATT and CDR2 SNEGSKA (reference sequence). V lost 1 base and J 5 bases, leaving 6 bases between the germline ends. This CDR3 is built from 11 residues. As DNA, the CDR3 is TGCAGTGCTAGAGGCGGTGACGAGCAGTACTTC. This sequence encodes CSARGGDEQYF.

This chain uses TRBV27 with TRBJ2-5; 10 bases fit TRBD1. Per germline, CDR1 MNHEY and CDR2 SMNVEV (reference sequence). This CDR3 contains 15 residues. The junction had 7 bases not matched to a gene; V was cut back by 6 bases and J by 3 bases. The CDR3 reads CASRKGTGVEETQYF. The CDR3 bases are TGTGCCAGCAGAAAGGGGACAGGGGTCGAAGAGACCCAGTACTTC.